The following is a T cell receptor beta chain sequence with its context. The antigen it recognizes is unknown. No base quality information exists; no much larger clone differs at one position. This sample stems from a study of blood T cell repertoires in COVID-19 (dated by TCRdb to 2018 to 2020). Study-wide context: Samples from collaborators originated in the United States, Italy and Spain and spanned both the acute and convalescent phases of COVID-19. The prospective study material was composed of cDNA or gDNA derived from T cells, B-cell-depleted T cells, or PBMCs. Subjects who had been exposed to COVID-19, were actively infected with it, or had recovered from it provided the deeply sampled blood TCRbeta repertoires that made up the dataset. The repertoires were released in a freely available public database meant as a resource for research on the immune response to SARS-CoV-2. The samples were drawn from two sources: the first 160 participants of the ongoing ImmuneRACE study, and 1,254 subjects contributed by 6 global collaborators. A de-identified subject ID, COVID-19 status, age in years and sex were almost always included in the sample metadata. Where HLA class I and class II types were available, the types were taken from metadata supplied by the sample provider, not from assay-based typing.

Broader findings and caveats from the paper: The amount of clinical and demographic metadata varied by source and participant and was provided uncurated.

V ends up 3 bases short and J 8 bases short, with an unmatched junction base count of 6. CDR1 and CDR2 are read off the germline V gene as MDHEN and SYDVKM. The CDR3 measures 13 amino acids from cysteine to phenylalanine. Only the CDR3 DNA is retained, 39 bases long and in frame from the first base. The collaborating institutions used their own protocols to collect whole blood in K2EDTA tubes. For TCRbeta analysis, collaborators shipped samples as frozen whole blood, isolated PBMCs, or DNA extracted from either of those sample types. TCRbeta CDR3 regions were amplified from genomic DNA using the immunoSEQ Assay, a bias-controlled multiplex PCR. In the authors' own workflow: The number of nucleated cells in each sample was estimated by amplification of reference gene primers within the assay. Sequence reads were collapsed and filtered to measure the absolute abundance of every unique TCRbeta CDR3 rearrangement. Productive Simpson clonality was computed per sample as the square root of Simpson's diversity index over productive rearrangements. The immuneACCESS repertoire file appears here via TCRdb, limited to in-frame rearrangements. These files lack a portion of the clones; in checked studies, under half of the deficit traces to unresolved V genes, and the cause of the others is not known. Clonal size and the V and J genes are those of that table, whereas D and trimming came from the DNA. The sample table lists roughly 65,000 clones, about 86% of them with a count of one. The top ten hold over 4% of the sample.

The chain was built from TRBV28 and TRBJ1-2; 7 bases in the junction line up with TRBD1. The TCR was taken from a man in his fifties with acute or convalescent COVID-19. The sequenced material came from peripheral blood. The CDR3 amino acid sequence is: CASSLGNRGGYTF. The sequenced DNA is TGTGCCAGCAGTTTGGGAAACAGGGGCGGCTACACCTTC.